The 9 T cell receptor beta chains below all came from one sample that was sequenced in a study of blood T cell repertoires in COVID-19. The method was immunoSEQ multiplex PCR; TCRdb's version includes in-frame clones alone and lacks a portion of them. The data hold roughly 230,000 clones, with 84% observed a single time. The source material was PBMCs or T cells enriched from blood (not recorded which). The receptors here all came from a man aged 45-65 years who had recovered from COVID-19.

J is TRBJ1-2 and V is TRBV29-1, with 7 positions matching TRBD1. This CDR3 is 12 amino acids long. Germline CDR1 reads SQVTM; CDR2 reads ANQGSEA. Trimming at V came to 4 bases and at J to 2 bases, leaving 1 base not matched to a gene. The chain's CDR3 is CSVGDRNYGYTF. As DNA, the CDR3 is TGCAGCGTTGGGGACAGAAACTATGGCTACACCTTC. Based on the CDR3 plus reference TRBV29-1 and TRBJ1-2, the full variable domain is SAVISQKPSRDICQRGTSLTIQCQVDSQVTMMFWYRQQPGQSLTLIATANQGSEATYESGFVIDKFPISRPNLTFSTLTVSNMSPEDSSIYLCSVGDRNYGYTFGSGTRLTVV.

The chain carries TRBV7-9 and TRBJ1-4, with 7 bases lining up with TRBD1. V gave up 5 bases and J gave up 7 bases; unmatched junction bases: 10. Germline V gives CDR1 SEHNR, CDR2 FQNEAQ (reference sequence). The CDR3 has 15 residues. In nucleotides, the CDR3 is TGTGCCAGCAGCACCCCACAGGGGCCAAGTGAAAAACTGTTTTTT. Protein sequence: CASSTPQGPSEKLFF.

V and J are TRBV5-1 and TRBJ1-6; maybe TRBD1 (6 bases). The V and J ends lost 0 bases and 10 bases respectively, with 11 bases between them. CDR3 length: 14 residues. Per the germline V gene, CDR1 is SGHRS and CDR2 is YFSETQ. CDR3 DNA: TGCGCCAGCAGCTTGGACAGGGTCGGGTCACCCCTCCACTTT. Translated: CASSLDRVGSPLHF.

The chain carries TRBV11-3 and TRBJ2-7, with D hard to call. V was clipped by 5 bases and J by 0 bases, with 14 bases between them. Germline CDR1 and CDR2: SGHNT and YENEEA. The length of the CDR3 is 15 residues. CDR3 DNA sequence: TGTGCCAGCAGCCCCAACGCCGCTAGCTCCTACGAGCAGTACTTC. This codes for CASSPNAASSYEQYF.

V usage is TRBV27 and J usage is TRBJ2-7; D possibly corresponds to TRBD2 (6 bases). From germline, CDR1 is MNHEY and CDR2 SMNVEV (reference sequence). V dropped 4 bases and J dropped 1 base, with 14 bases sitting between them. The CDR3 is 15 residues long. CDR3 loop: CASSSWTGRSYEQYF. The CDR3 DNA is TGTGCCAGCAGTTCGTGGACGGGGAGGTCCTACGAGCAGTACTTC.

CDR3 sequence reads: CAWSLGTSYEQYF. The CDR3 DNA sequence: TGTGCCTGGAGTTTGGGGACATCCTACGAGCAGTACTTC. The gene calls are TRBV30 and TRBJ2-7; maybe TRBD1 (6 bases). In germline, CDR1 is GTSNPN, CDR2 SVGIG (reference sequence). CDR3 length: 13 amino acids. V was pared by 2 bases and J by 1 base, with 9 bases between.

The CDR3, as DNA: TGTGCCAGCAGCGGGGGCGGGCGCAGTAATTCACCCCTCCACTTT. This codes for CASSGGGRSNSPLHF. V usage is TRBV13 and J usage is TRBJ1-6; possible D gene TRBD1, 6 bases. V dropped 5 bases and J dropped 6 bases, with 14 bases sitting between them. Germline V gives CDR1 PRHDT, CDR2 FYEKMQ (reference sequence). The CDR3 sequence is 15 residues long.

This chain uses TRBV10-3 with TRBJ2-1, with TRBD1 matching 8 bases. The V segment lost 8 bases and the J segment 1 base; nucleotides outside the gene matches: 7. The germline gives CDR1 ENHRY, CDR2 SYGVKD. The CDR3 runs 15 residues. The CDR3 spells CAIGQGAQSYNEQFF. The CDR3 DNA sequence: TGTGCCATCGGGCAGGGGGCGCAATCCTACAATGAGCAGTTCTTC.

The CDR3 DNA reads TGTGCCAGCCTTGCAGGGGGCTATGGTGGCTACACCTTC. Translated: CASLAGGYGGYTF. This rearrangement joins TRBV6-5 to TRBJ1-2; 8 bases match TRBD1. V lost 8 bases and J lost 7; bases outside the gene matches: 9. There are 13 residues in the CDR3. Germline values: CDR1 MNHEY, CDR2 SVGAGI.